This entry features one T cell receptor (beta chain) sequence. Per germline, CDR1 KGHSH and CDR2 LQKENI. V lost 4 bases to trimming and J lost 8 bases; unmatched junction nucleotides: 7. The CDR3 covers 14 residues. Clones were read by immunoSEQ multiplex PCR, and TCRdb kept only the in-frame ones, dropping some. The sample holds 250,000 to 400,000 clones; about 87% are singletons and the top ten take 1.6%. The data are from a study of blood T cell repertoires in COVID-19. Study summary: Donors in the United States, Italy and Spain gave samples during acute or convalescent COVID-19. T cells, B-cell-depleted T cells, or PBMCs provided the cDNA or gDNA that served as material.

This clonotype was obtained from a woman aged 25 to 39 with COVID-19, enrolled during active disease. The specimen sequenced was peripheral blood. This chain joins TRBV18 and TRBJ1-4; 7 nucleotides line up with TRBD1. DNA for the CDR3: TGTGCCAGCTCACGAGAGGGACAGCCGGAAAAACTGTTTTTT. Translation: CASSREGQPEKLFF. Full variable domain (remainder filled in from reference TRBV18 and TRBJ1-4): NAGVMQNPRHLVRRRGQEARLRCSPMKGHSHVYWYRQLPEEGLKFMVYLQKENIIDESGMPKERFSAEFPKEGPSILRIQQVVRGDSAAYFCASSREGQPEKLFFGSGTQLSVL.